The 7 T cell receptor beta chains below were found in one sample sequenced in a study of blood T cells in healthy people across ages. Combining a sample-barcoded 5' primer with a J-beta primer mix, a second PCR ran for 7 to 11 cycles. One entry per CDR3 protein, called by TCRdb with MiXCR from the 5' RACE reads. The sample holds 710,000 or so distinct CDR3 sequences, about 24% seen once. Sequencing was done on a sample of blood. These receptor sequences come from a man between 65 and 85 years old in good health.

The chain joins TRBV7-2 to TRBJ2-3; 14 nucleotides agree with TRBD2. The trim removed 5 bases at V and 5 bases at J, leaving 12 bases unmatched. The CDR3 covers 18 residues. The V gene's germline CDR1 is SGHTA and CDR2 FQGNSA. CDR3 bases: TGTGCCAGCAGCCTCCTCCCGACTAGCGGGAGGGAGCGAGATACGCAGTATTTT. Its protein product is CASSLLPTSGRERDTQYF.

Only a few counts were recorded for this clonotype. The chain is built from TRBV24-1 and TRBJ2-1, with D possibly being TRBD2 (6 bases). The CDR3 contains 17 residues. Per germline, CDR1 KGHDR and CDR2 SFDVKD. V lost 3 bases, J lost 9 bases, and 23 bases lay in between. In DNA form, the CDR3 reads TGTGCCACCAGTGATATGACGTCCAGCGGGTCCCCTGGTGAGCAGTTCTTC. Translating it yields CATSDMTSSGSPGEQFF.

This clonotype was counted at least ten times. The V and J genes are TRBV12-3 or TRBV12-4 and TRBJ2-1; D might be TRBD2 (5 bases). V gave up 6 bases and J gave up 2 bases, with 11 bases separating them. The CDR3 consists of 14 residues. The CDR3 region is CASRVAQTYNEQFF. CDR3 in DNA: TGTGCCAGCAGGGTAGCGCAGACCTACAATGAGCAGTTCTTC.

The sample holds a few counts of this clonotype. The gene calls are TRBV18 and TRBJ1-1; D unclear. There are 11 residues in the CDR3. Germline lookup yields CDR1 KGHSH and CDR2 LQKENI. Trimming left V 2 bases short and J 11 bases short, with 9 bases between. In DNA form, the CDR3 reads TGTGCCAGCTCACCAACGGGAGGCGCTTTCTTT. This sequence encodes CASSPTGGAFF.

There are a few counts of this clonotype. The chain is built from TRBV7-9 and TRBJ2-1, with TRBD2 identical over 10 bases. The CDR3 consists of 16 residues. The ends lost 1 base at V and 8 bases at J; junction bases unmatched: 8. CDR1 and CDR2 (germline): SEHNR, FQNEAQ (reference sequence). The CDR3 sequence: CASSLVRSSGGDEQFF. DNA of the CDR3: TGTGCCAGCAGCTTAGTGCGGTCTAGCGGGGGCGATGAGCAGTTCTTC.

The V and J genes are TRBV7-8 and TRBJ2-7; possibly TRBD2 for D (6 bases). Trimming shortened V by 5 bases and J by 2 bases, and 19 bases separated the two germline ends. This CDR3 is built from 16 residues. Per the germline V gene, CDR1 is SGHVS and CDR2 is FQNEAQ. The CDR3 coding sequence is TGTGCCAGCAGCCCCAGAGCGTCAAGCGGGCCCTACGAGCAGTACTTC. Encoded protein: CASSPRASSGPYEQYF.

Comments on this clonotype: A much larger clone sits a single nucleotide away, making a read error possible. V gene TRBV7-2 combines with J gene TRBJ2-2; the match to TRBD1 covers 7 bases. Germline CDR1 and CDR2: SGHTA and FQGNSA. The CDR3 covers 14 residues. V gave up 5 bases and J gave up 2 bases; unmatched junction bases: 2. This CDR3 is CASSRDRNTGELFF. CDR3 nucleotide sequence: TGTGCCAGCAGCCGGGACAGAAACACCGGGGAGCTGTTTTTT. Combining the CDR3 with reference TRBV7-2 and TRBJ2-2 gives the whole variable domain GAGVSQSPSNKVTEKGKDVELRCDPISGHTALYWYRQSLGQGLEFLIYFQGNSAPDKSGLPSDRFSAERTGGSVSTLTIQRTQQEDSAVYLCASSRDRNTGELFFGEGSRLTVL.